This entry describes one T cell receptor beta chain. These data come from a study of T cell responses to AZD1222 COVID-19 vaccine. Study-wide background: Second-dose groups at about 4 or about 12 weeks were pooled.

This table comes from immunoSEQ multiplex PCR, and its TCRdb copy is limited to in-frame clones, with some not included. This table has fewer than 180,000 clones, around 94% appearing once. Germline loops: CDR1 LNHDA, CDR2 SQIVND (reference sequence). Between the trimmed V and J ends, which lost 7 bases and 0 bases, there was a span of 13 bases. The CDR3 is made up of 15 amino acids. The sample consisted of peripheral blood, taken on day 0 of AZD1222 vaccination. The sequence came from an adult in good health. The genes are TRBV19 and TRBJ1-5; the D gene is possibly TRBD1 (5 bases). DNA of the CDR3: TGTGCCAGTACCCCTTGGGGGATTAGCAATCAGCCCCAGCATTTT. Translation: CASTPWGISNQPQHF. Supplemented by reference TRBV19 and TRBJ1-5, the full variable domain reads DGGITQSPKYLFRKEGQNVTLSCEQNLNHDAMYWYRQDPGQGLRLIYYSQIVNDFQKGDIAEGYSVSREKKESFPLTVTSAQKNPTAFYLCASTPWGISNQPQHFGDGTRLSIL.